This T cell receptor (beta chain) was retrieved from a study of blood T cells in healthy people across ages. This clonotype was seen a few times. A second PCR, run for about 7 to 11 cycles, used a sample-barcoded 5' primer plus a J-beta primer mix. TCRdb used MiXCR to reprocess the 5' RACE reads, holding one entry per CDR3 protein. This repertoire shows about 1,400,000 distinct CDR3 sequences, roughly 40% found once; its top ten account for approximately 7.9%. Losses at the gene ends were 8 bases for V and 6 bases for J; bases not matched to a gene: 20. The CDR3 contains 17 residues. This sequence was found in a woman between 18 and 30 years old in good health. Material: blood. The genes are TRBV12-3 or TRBV12-4 and TRBJ1-2; TRBD1 matches 8 bases. The CDR3 region is CASQSSWGRQGRDGYTF. CDR3 bases: TGTGCCAGCCAAAGTTCCTGGGGCCGACAGGGGAGGGATGGCTACACCTTC.